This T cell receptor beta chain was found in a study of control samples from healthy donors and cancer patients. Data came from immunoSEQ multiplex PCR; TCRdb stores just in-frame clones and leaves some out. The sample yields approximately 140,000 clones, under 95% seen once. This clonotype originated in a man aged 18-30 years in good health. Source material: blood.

The CDR3 spells CASSDDSLTNEKLFF. CDR3 in DNA: TGTGCCAGCAGCGACGACAGTTTAACTAATGAAAAACTGTTTTTT. The chain carries TRBV28 and TRBJ1-4; a weak D match, TRBD1 (5 bases). The CDR3 loop spans 15 amino acids. V shed 6 bases and J shed 1 base, with 12 bases lying between them. Germline V CDR1 and CDR2: MDHEN, SYDVKM.